The 3 T cell receptor beta chains in this list originate from one sample, sequenced in a study of shared clonotypes between healthy human individuals. The method was immunoSEQ multiplex PCR; TCRdb's version includes in-frame clones alone and lacks a portion of them. The sample yields about 1 million clones, about 75% seen once. Sequencing used memory CD4+ T cells sorted from blood. Subset described: CD45RA-negative fraction. The receptors here all came from a man between 18 and 29 years old in good health.

On this clone: The junction does not match germline at one end; this may be a read error. The chain links TRBV5-1 to TRBJ2-5; 7 bases line up with TRBD1. Germline V CDR1 and CDR2: SGHRS, YFSETQ. The CDR3 spans 15 residues. CDR3 coding DNA: TGCGCCAGCAGCTCGCAGGGGGTAGTCGGAGAGGCCCAGTACTTC. Translation: CASSSQGVVGEAQYF.

The V call is TRBV7-3, the J call TRBJ2-2; D is undetermined. The V end lost 4 bases, the J end lost 6 bases, and 9 bases lay between the germline ends. This CDR3 region has 13 residues. CDR1 and CDR2 (germline): SGHTA, FQGTGA. The CDR3 loop is CASSSSLAGELFF. Here the CDR3 DNA reads TGTGCCAGCAGCTCCTCCTTGGCCGGGGAGCTGTTTTTT.

The chain recombines TRBV5-1 with TRBJ2-7, with D possibly being TRBD2 (5 bases). V dropped 2 bases and J dropped 5 bases, with 11 bases sitting between them. The CDR3 totals 13 residues. Germline CDR1 SGHRS, CDR2 YFSETQ. The CDR3 DNA reads as TGCGCCAGCAGCTTCAACGGGGTCGACGAGCAGTACTTC. It specifies CASSFNGVDEQYF.